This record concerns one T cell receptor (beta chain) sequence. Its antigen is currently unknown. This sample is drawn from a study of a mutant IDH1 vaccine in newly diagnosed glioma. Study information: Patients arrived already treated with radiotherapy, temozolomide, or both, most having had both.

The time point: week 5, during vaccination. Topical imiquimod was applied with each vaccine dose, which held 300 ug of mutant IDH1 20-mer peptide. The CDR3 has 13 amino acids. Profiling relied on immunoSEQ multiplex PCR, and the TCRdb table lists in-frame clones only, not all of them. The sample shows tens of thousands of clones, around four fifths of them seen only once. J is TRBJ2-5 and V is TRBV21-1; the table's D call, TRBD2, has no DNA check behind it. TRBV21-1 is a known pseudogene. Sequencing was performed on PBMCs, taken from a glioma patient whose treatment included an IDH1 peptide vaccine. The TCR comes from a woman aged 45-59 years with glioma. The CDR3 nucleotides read TGTGCCATTCTTTCGGGACTCCAAGAGACCCAGTACTTC. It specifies CAILSGLQETQYF.